The T cell receptor (beta chain) described here comes from a study of breast tumors, draining lymph nodes, adjacent tissues. Study-level points and caveats: That most tumor T cells come from lymph nodes remained unproven. Tumor and nontumor repertoires were significantly more similar in luminal-like than in basal-like breast cancer. Compared with lymph nodes, tumors were less diverse; compared with nontumor tissue, more.

The germline V gene has CDR1 LNHDA and CDR2 SQIVND (reference sequence). This CDR3 spans 15 amino acids. TCRdb re-derived calls from the multiplex PCR reads in MiXCR, one entry per CDR3 protein. This sample yields about 200,000 distinct CDR3 sequences, of which 30% to 40% are seen a single time; 4.3% belongs to the top ten. The lymph nodes were axillary draining lymph nodes from breast cancer patients. Comments on this clonotype: Its matching antigen is unknown. A much larger clone is a single base away; this may be a read error.

V and J are TRBV19 and TRBJ2-1; 8 positions match TRBD2. This receptor was obtained from a female donor with breast cancer. Some clones in this sample may be carry-over from other donors' samples. The sample was axillary lymph node tissue. CDR3 sequence: CASSISGRRGNGQFF. CDR3 DNA: TGTGCCAGTAGCATAAGCGGGAGAAGGGGCAATGGGCAGTTCTTC.